These 8 T cell receptor beta chains originate from one sample sequenced in a study of cytomegalovirus exposure and HLA in healthy donors. The PCR used 60 Vbeta and 13 Jbeta primers. Some clones are missing from TCRdb's copy, which holds only in-frame ones; the method was immunoSEQ multiplex PCR. The sample contains 200,000 or so clones, 81% of which appear only once. Sequencing was done on a sample of PBMCs. Source of these receptors: a woman younger than 35 in good health and CMV-seropositive.

The table lists this clone with a count of one. The chain links TRBV5-6 to TRBJ2-7, with TRBD1 matching 7 bases. J lost 5 bases, V lost 3 bases, and 8 bases had no gene match. This CDR3 is built from 14 residues. Germline CDR1 SGHDT, CDR2 YYEEEE. In DNA form, the CDR3 reads TGTGCCAGCAGCTCAACAGGGGATAGCCACGAGCAGTACTTC. The encoded protein is CASSSTGDSHEQYF.

The gene calls are TRBV27 and TRBJ2-5; 11 nucleotides align to TRBD2. Germline loops: CDR1 MNHEY, CDR2 SMNVEV (reference sequence). Trimming removed 6 bases from V and 0 bases from J; junction bases left unmatched: 6. This CDR3 spans 16 amino acids. The CDR3 loop reads CASRERLAGYQETQYF. CDR3 DNA: TGTGCCAGCAGAGAACGACTAGCGGGGTACCAAGAGACCCAGTACTTC.

The chain recombines TRBV2 with TRBJ1-1; D is perhaps TRBD1 (6 bases). This CDR3 comprises 15 residues. V was clipped by 7 bases and J by 0 bases, with 15 bases between them. CDR1 SNHLY and CDR2 FYNNEI come from the germline V gene. The chain's CDR3 is CASKSAGVMNTEAFF. CDR3 bases: TGTGCCAGCAAGTCCGCAGGGGTTATGAACACTGAAGCTTTCTTT.

The V call is TRBV11-3, the J call TRBJ1-1; D remains unclear. V was cut by 5 bases and J by 1 base, with 8 bases left in between. Germline V gene sequence: CDR1 SGHNT, CDR2 YENEEA. The CDR3 spans 13 residues. CDR3 amino acids: CASSTDWNTEAFF. The DNA of the CDR3 is TGTGCCAGCAGCACTGACTGGAACACTGAAGCTTTCTTT.

The gene calls are TRBV27 and TRBJ1-1; D unclear. The CDR3 runs 13 residues. V gave up 3 bases and J gave up 4 bases, with 9 bases separating them. The germline CDR1 and CDR2 sequences are MNHEY and SMNVEV (reference sequence). The CDR3 sequence is CASSFAKSTEAFF. The CDR3 DNA reads as TGTGCCAGCAGTTTCGCGAAATCCACTGAAGCTTTCTTT.

The sample holds one count of this clone. The junction shows a germline mismatch at one end, possibly a read error. The V and J genes are TRBV20-1 and TRBJ1-4; possible D gene TRBD1, 6 bases. Germline CDR1 DFQATT, CDR2 SNEGSKA (reference sequence). This CDR3 is 11 amino acids long. CDR3 sequence reads: CSARDSGASVF. The DNA of the CDR3 is TGCAGTGCTAGAGATTCAGGGGCCTCGGTTTTT.

CDR3 in DNA: TGTGCCAGCAGCTATCACCCGGAGTCCTCACCCCTCCACTTT. It is translated as CASSYHPESSPLHF. This sequence joins TRBV27 and TRBJ1-6; the D is unclear. The CDR3 totals 14 residues. Germline V gene lookup returns CDR1 MNHEY and CDR2 SMNVEV (reference sequence). With 6 bases removed from V and 10 bases from J, the gap between germline ends came to 16 bases.

The chain carries TRBV6-5 and TRBJ1-2; D gene unclear. V was pared by 5 bases and J by 6 bases, with 13 bases between. This CDR3 comprises 13 residues. Germline loops: CDR1 MNHEY, CDR2 SVGAGI. CDR3 coding DNA: TGTGCCAGCAGTCGAACCGGTGGAGATGGCTACACCTTC. Protein: CASSRTGGDGYTF.